Below are 20 T cell receptor beta chains sequenced from a single sample in a study of shared clonotypes between healthy human individuals. Assay: immunoSEQ multiplex PCR; the TCRdb copy retains only in-frame clones and omits some. The table includes some 2,500,000 clones, roughly 93% detected once. The source material was naive CD4+ T cells from PBMCs. Subset: CD45RA+ positively selected. The source is a man younger than 35 in good health. Some clones in this sample may be carry-over from other donors' samples.

The V gene is TRBV7-8, the J gene TRBJ2-5; D is perhaps TRBD1 or TRBD2 (5 bases each). Germline V gene sequence: CDR1 SGHVS, CDR2 FQNEAQ. Trimming removed 5 bases from V and 0 bases from J, with 22 bases in between. CDR3 length: 18 residues. The CDR3 spells CASSVPDRGRVNQETQYF. CDR3 coding DNA: TGTGCCAGCAGCGTACCCGATAGGGGACGCGTGAACCAAGAGACCCAGTACTTC.

Turning to this clone: Other DNA sequences within the sample encode an identical CDR3. The rearrangement links TRBV28 to TRBJ2-5, with a possible D match to TRBD2 (5 bases). This CDR3 has 13 residues. V lost 3 bases, J lost 4 bases, and 9 bases lay in between. CDR1 is MDHEN, CDR2 SYDVKM, per germline. The CDR3 DNA reads as TGTGCCAGCAGTTTGCAAGGGAGAGAGACCCAGTACTTC. Its protein is CASSLQGRETQYF.

The V gene is TRBV30, the J gene TRBJ2-1; D is uncertain. Trimming took off 0 bases at V and 8 bases at J, with 17 bases between the two ends. The CDR3 runs to 15 residues. CDR1 and CDR2 from the germline V gene are GTSNPN and SVGIG (reference sequence). The CDR3: CAWSVLLGSRDEQFF. The CDR3 nucleotides are TGTGCCTGGAGTGTACTTCTGGGAAGTCGGGATGAGCAGTTCTTC.

V is TRBV30 and J is TRBJ1-1; D remains unclear. The CDR3 runs to 9 residues. Trimming removed 6 bases from V and 11 bases from J, with 10 bases in between. The V gene's germline CDR1 is GTSNPN and CDR2 SVGIG (reference sequence). CDR3 in DNA: TGTGCCTGTGGGAGGGCCGCTTTCTTT. Translated: CACGRAAFF.

This chain links TRBV27 with TRBJ1-5, with D maybe TRBD1 (5 bases). The CDR3 spans 15 residues. Trimming stripped 6 bases from V and 4 bases from J, with 16 bases between. Germline CDR1 is MNHEY and CDR2 is SMNVEV (reference sequence). The CDR3 here is CASSQEGRTNQPQHF. The CDR3 DNA reads as TGTGCCAGCAGCCAAGAGGGGCGGACTAATCAGCCCCAGCATTTT.

The chain recombines TRBV7-6 with TRBJ1-2; possible D gene TRBD1, 6 bases. The CDR3 runs to 14 residues. Germline V gene lookup returns CDR1 SGHVS and CDR2 FNYEAQ. V shed 5 bases and J shed 4 bases, with 14 bases lying between them. The CDR3: CASSTPGEGYGYTF. DNA of the CDR3: TGTGCCAGCAGCACCCCAGGGGAGGGCTATGGCTACACCTTC.

The rearrangement uses TRBV9 and TRBJ2-7, with 8 bases identical to TRBD2. There are 15 residues in the CDR3. V shed 0 bases and J 5 bases; nucleotides not matched to a gene: 7. Looked up from germline, CDR1 is SGDLS and CDR2 is YYNGEE. The CDR3 loop is CASSVGSGSVNEQYF. CDR3 in DNA: TGTGCCAGCAGCGTAGGAAGCGGGAGCGTCAACGAGCAGTACTTC.

This clone is a singleton in its sample. The J gene is TRBJ1-2, the V gene TRBV28; no definite D call. This CDR3 has 14 residues. Looked up from germline, CDR1 is MDHEN and CDR2 is SYDVKM. V shed 2 bases and J shed 7 bases, with 14 bases lying between them. The CDR3 DNA reads as TGTGCCAGCAGTTTAGATAGGCTAGCCCGTGGCTACACCTTC. Its protein is CASSLDRLARGYTF.

V usage is TRBV5-4 and J usage is TRBJ2-5, with TRBD1 identical over 7 bases. Germline trimming cut 3 bases from V and 0 bases from J; bases unmatched to any gene: 8. The CDR3 totals 16 residues. Germline CDR1 and CDR2: SGHNT and YYREEE (reference sequence). The CDR3 DNA is TGTGCCAGCAGCTCCTACGGGACAGCGTACCAAGAGACCCAGTACTTC. Amino acid sequence: CASSSYGTAYQETQYF.

The chain couples TRBV6-1 to TRBJ2-1; 13 bases map to TRBD2. Germline CDR1 MNHNS, CDR2 SASEGT. J lost 9 bases, V lost 6 bases, and 11 bases had no gene match. The CDR3 length is 16 residues. This CDR3 reads CASRETGTSGAGEQFF. CDR3 DNA: TGTGCCAGCAGAGAAACCGGGACTAGCGGGGCGGGTGAGCAGTTCTTC.

The rearrangement uses TRBV2 and TRBJ2-1; 8 nucleotides agree with TRBD2. Trimming at V came to 7 bases and at J to 7 bases, leaving 6 bases not matched to a gene. The CDR3 spans 13 residues. Germline values: CDR1 SNHLY, CDR2 FYNNEI. This chain's CDR3 is CASTAGGRNEQFF. CDR3 sequence (DNA): TGTGCCAGCACTGCGGGAGGCCGGAATGAGCAGTTCTTC.

This chain uses TRBV5-6 with TRBJ2-7; 13 bases fit TRBD2. With V trimmed by 4 bases and J by 5 bases, 12 bases remained unmatched. This CDR3 contains 17 residues. The germline V gene encodes CDR1 SGHDT and CDR2 YYEEEE. In nucleotides, the CDR3 is TGTGCCAGCAGCCCCCGGACTAGCGGGAGAAAGGGCAACGAGCAGTACTTC. Encoded protein: CASSPRTSGRKGNEQYF.

On this clone: This sample includes further DNA sequences coding for the same CDR3. J is TRBJ1-5 and V is TRBV18, with a possible D match to TRBD1 (5 bases). This CDR3 spans 13 amino acids. Trimming shortened V by 3 bases and J by 7 bases, and 10 bases separated the two germline ends. Germline V gene data show CDR1 as KGHSH and CDR2 as LQKENI. CDR3 region: CASSPPGDQPQHF. CDR3 bases: TGTGCCAGCTCACCGCCGGGGGACCAGCCCCAGCATTTT.

This sequence joins TRBV19 and TRBJ2-6, with 8 bases identical to TRBD1. From germline, CDR1 is LNHDA and CDR2 SQIVND (reference sequence). V was clipped by 5 bases and J by 8 bases; unmatched bases: 5. The CDR3 has 14 amino acids. CDR3 residues: CASSAQGASNVLTF. Written as DNA, the CDR3 is TGTGCCAGTAGTGCTCAGGGGGCTTCCAACGTCCTGACTTTC.

The V and J genes are TRBV10-3 and TRBJ1-5; D might be TRBD1 (6 bases). Germline lookup yields CDR1 ENHRY and CDR2 SYGVKD. Trimming removed 0 bases from V and 10 bases from J, with 19 bases in between. The CDR3 has 16 residues. The CDR3 DNA sequence: TGTGCCATCAGTGAGTCCCCGGGGGCCATCTATTCTCCCCAGCATTTT. Translation gives CAISESPGAIYSPQHF.

This chain uses TRBV11-3 with TRBJ1-6; no definite D call. The CDR3 is made up of 13 amino acids. Between the trimmed V and J ends, which lost 1 base and 7 bases, there was a span of 5 bases. Germline values: CDR1 SGHNT, CDR2 YENEEA. This chain's CDR3 is CASSLGGNSPLHF. The CDR3 nucleotides are TGTGCCAGCAGCTTAGGAGGCAATTCACCCCTCCACTTT.

The chain couples TRBV27 to TRBJ1-5, with D possibly matching TRBD1 (5 bases). Trimming stripped 4 bases from V and 7 bases from J, with 26 bases between. Germline CDR1 and CDR2: MNHEY and SMNVEV (reference sequence). This CDR3 is 18 amino acids long. CDR3 in DNA: TGTGCCAGCAGTTCCTGGGGGATGATGGCAGGGAAAGGGCAGCCCCAGCATTTT. Its protein product is CASSSWGMMAGKGQPQHF.

The chain combines TRBV19 with TRBJ2-2; tentative D call: TRBD1 (6 bases). The CDR3 covers 15 residues. Germline loops: CDR1 LNHDA, CDR2 SQIVND (reference sequence). Trimming pared 9 bases from V and 5 bases from J, leaving 19 bases between. CDR3 nucleotides: TGTGCCAGCAGAACAGGGTTTCGAACAACCGGGGAGCTGTTTTTT. This codes for CASRTGFRTTGELFF.

The chain joins TRBV5-1 to TRBJ2-7; the D call may be TRBD1 or TRBD2 (5 bases each). Trimming removed 2 bases at V and 5 bases at J, with 14 bases between. The germline gives CDR1 SGHRS, CDR2 YFSETQ. The CDR3 spans 14 residues. This CDR3 reads CASSFGEPGNEQYF. The CDR3, as DNA: TGCGCCAGCAGCTTCGGGGAACCAGGGAACGAGCAGTACTTC.

A single count supports this clone. The rearrangement uses TRBV18 and TRBJ1-3; no clear D gene. V shed 5 bases and J shed 0 bases, with 14 bases lying between them. The CDR3 runs 16 residues. The germline V gene encodes CDR1 KGHSH and CDR2 LQKENI. CDR3 region: CASSGQPGSSGNTIYF. CDR3 DNA sequence: TGTGCCAGCTCAGGCCAGCCCGGCAGCTCTGGAAACACCATATATTTT.